This passage covers 18 T cell receptor beta chains from one sample sequenced in a study of PD-L1 blockade in urothelial cancer. Produced via immunoSEQ multiplex PCR; TCRdb's table is partial and in-frame only. The sample has some 120,000 clones; 75% to 90% are singletons. Indicated time point: peripheral blood 6 weeks after treatment start. Sequences were derived from PBMCs, sampled around atezolizumab (anti-PD-L1) treatment. The receptor set was obtained from a man aged 60 to 69 with urothelial cancer.

This chain links TRBV7-9 with TRBJ2-2; D not certain. CDR1 SEHNR and CDR2 FQNEAQ come from the germline V gene (reference sequence). The CDR3 runs 14 residues. The V end was cut by 5 bases, the J end by 4 bases, with 11 bases between. This chain's CDR3 is CASSQSRVTGELFF. In DNA, the CDR3 is TGTGCCAGCAGCCAAAGCCGGGTCACCGGGGAGCTGTTTTTT.

The chain recombines TRBV28 with TRBJ1-4, with 7 bases fitting TRBD1. This CDR3 is 11 amino acids long. Per the germline V gene, CDR1 is MDHEN and CDR2 is SYDVKM. The V segment lost 7 bases and the J segment 12 bases; nucleotides outside the gene matches: 5. The CDR3 DNA reads TGTGCCAGCACCTCCGGGACAGAACTGTTTTTT. Its translation: CASTSGTELFF. The whole variable domain, filled in from reference TRBV28 and TRBJ1-4, reads DVKVTQSSRYLVKRTGEKVFLECVQDMDHENMFWYRQDPGLGLRLIYFSYDVKMKEKGDIPEGYSVSREKKERFSLILESASTNQTSMYLCASTSGTELFFGSGTQLSVL.

The chain uses TRBV9 and TRBJ2-1, with TRBD2 matching 7 bases. This CDR3 contains 14 residues. Germline lookup yields CDR1 SGDLS and CDR2 YYNGEE. V gave up 0 bases and J gave up 5 bases; unmatched junction bases: 2. The CDR3 spells CASSVDLADNEQFF. In DNA form, the CDR3 reads TGTGCCAGCAGCGTAGATCTAGCGGACAATGAGCAGTTCTTC.

The chain combines TRBV7-9 with TRBJ2-1; 9 positions match TRBD2. This CDR3 is 16 amino acids long. J lost 4 bases, V lost 5 bases, and 9 bases had no gene match. CDR1 SEHNR and CDR2 FQNEAQ come from the germline V gene (reference sequence). In DNA form, the CDR3 reads TGTGCCAGCAGCCCACCCGGTACTAGCGGGTACAATGAGCAGTTCTTC. Translation: CASSPPGTSGYNEQFF. Combining the CDR3 with reference TRBV7-9 and TRBJ2-1 gives the whole variable domain DTGVSQNPRHKITKRGQNVTFRCDPISEHNRLYWYRQTLGQGPEFLTYFQNEAQLEKSRLLSDRFSAERPKGSFSTLEIQRTEQGDSAMYLCASSPPGTSGYNEQFFGPGTRLTVL.

The rearrangement links TRBV6-6 to TRBJ1-1; D is perhaps TRBD1 (6 bases). This CDR3 has 15 residues. Trimming pared 5 bases from V and 6 bases from J, leaving 19 bases between. Germline values: CDR1 MNHNY, CDR2 SVGAGI (reference sequence). CDR3 in DNA: TGTGCCAGCAGTCAGACAGGACTCCTCTCATCTGAAGCTTTCTTT. It translates to CASSQTGLLSSEAFF.

J is TRBJ2-7 and V is TRBV18; a weak D match, TRBD1 (6 bases). Germline assignment: CDR1 KGHSH and CDR2 LQKENI. Trimming took off 3 bases at V and 5 bases at J, with 17 bases between the two ends. The CDR3 runs 15 residues. The CDR3 nucleotides read TGTGCCAGCTCACCCCTCGGACAGCTAGGCGACGAGCAGTACTTC. As protein: CASSPLGQLGDEQYF.

This chain uses TRBV12-5 with TRBJ2-5; 8 bases line up with TRBD2. Germline CDR1 reads LGHNT; CDR2 reads FRNRAP. Losses at the gene ends were 9 bases for V and 7 bases for J; bases not matched to a gene: 10. The CDR3 length is 13 residues. The CDR3: CARPSGGGSTQYF. The CDR3 DNA reads as TGTGCTAGGCCGAGCGGGGGCGGGTCGACCCAGTACTTC. The full variable domain, its missing parts supplied by reference TRBV12-5 and TRBJ2-5, is DARVTQTPRHKVTEMGQEVTMRCQPILGHNTVFWYRQTMMQGLELLAYFRNRAPLDDSGMPKDRFSAEMPDATLATLKIQPSEPRDSAVYFCARPSGGGSTQYFGPGTRLLVL.

This chain uses TRBV29-1 with TRBJ2-2; the match to TRBD1 covers 9 bases. Germline lookup yields CDR1 SQVTM and CDR2 ANQGSEA. This CDR3 comprises 14 residues. This chain's CDR3 is CSGGGQGGTGELFF. Here the CDR3 DNA reads TGCAGTGGGGGGGGACAGGGCGGCACCGGGGAGCTGTTTTTT.

This chain uses TRBV27 with TRBJ1-2, with 9 bases lining up with TRBD1. Germline V lookup: CDR1 MNHEY, CDR2 SMNVEV (reference sequence). The CDR3 is 15 residues long. V lost 5 bases to trimming and J lost 2 bases; unmatched junction nucleotides: 6. CDR3 DNA sequence: TGTGCCAGCAGTCCGTGGACAGGGGTGAACTATGGCTACACCTTC. It translates to CASSPWTGVNYGYTF.

The chain recombines TRBV5-4 with TRBJ2-7, with D possibly TRBD1 on 6 matching bases. The V end lost 2 bases, the J end lost 2 bases, and 14 bases lay between the germline ends. CDR1 is SGHNT, CDR2 YYREEE, per germline (reference sequence). This CDR3 comprises 15 residues. As DNA, the CDR3 is TGTGCCAGCAGCTTTGACCAGGGGATGACCTACGAGCAGTACTTC. Translating gives CASSFDQGMTYEQYF.

The chain uses TRBV13 and TRBJ2-7, with D maybe TRBD2 (6 bases). The V end lost 4 bases, the J end lost 2 bases, and 18 bases lay between the germline ends. The CDR3 has 16 residues. Germline V gene data show CDR1 as PRHDT and CDR2 as FYEKMQ (reference sequence). CDR3 nucleotide sequence: TGTGCCAGCAGCTCGGGACTTTCAACCCGCGCCTACGAGCAGTACTTC. Amino acid sequence: CASSSGLSTRAYEQYF.

The chain employs TRBV28 and TRBJ2-3; 9 bases fit TRBD2. V dropped 3 bases and J dropped 4; count of bases not matched to a gene: 17. There are 19 residues in the CDR3. Looked up from germline, CDR1 is MDHEN and CDR2 is SYDVKM. DNA of the CDR3: TGTGCCAGCAGTTTCGGGGGCAGGGCTAGCGGGGTTGCTTCAGATACGCAGTATTTT. Amino acids: CASSFGGRASGVASDTQYF.

This clone has a count of ten or more. The chain is built from TRBV7-2 and TRBJ2-7; unclear D gene. Germline CDR1 is SGHTA and CDR2 is FQGNSA. The CDR3 sequence is 12 residues long. V lost 4 bases, J lost 0 bases, and 4 bases lay in between. The CDR3, as DNA: TGTGCCAGCAGCTATAACTCCTACGAGCAGTACTTC. Translated: CASSYNSYEQYF.

This rearrangement joins TRBV5-5 to TRBJ2-5; no clear D gene. V lost 1 base and J lost 1, with 8 bases in between. This CDR3 has 14 amino acids. Germline CDR1 SGHKS, CDR2 YYEKEE (reference sequence). CDR3 in DNA: TGTGCCAGCAGCTTGTGGAGTAGCCAAGAGACCCAGTACTTC. Its translation: CASSLWSSQETQYF.

This chain uses TRBV2 with TRBJ1-6, with a possible D match to TRBD1 (6 bases). Germline V CDR1 and CDR2: SNHLY, FYNNEI. The length of the CDR3 is 12 residues. With 6 bases removed from V and 13 bases from J, the gap between germline ends came to 13 bases. The CDR3 region is CASRGEGVPLHF. In nucleotides, the CDR3 is TGTGCCAGCAGGGGGGAGGGGGTGCCCCTCCACTTT.

The chain carries TRBV27 and TRBJ1-5; 8 bases fit TRBD1. J gave up 6 bases and V 3 bases, and 4 bases lay outside the gene matches. CDR3 length: 14 residues. Per the germline V gene, CDR1 is MNHEY and CDR2 is SMNVEV (reference sequence). CDR3 protein: CASSFSGGGQPQHF. CDR3 coding DNA: TGTGCCAGCAGTTTTTCAGGGGGCGGTCAGCCCCAGCATTTT.

This chain uses TRBV11-3 with TRBJ2-5, with TRBD2 as a possible D gene (6 bases). The CDR3 contains 15 residues. Trimming removed 1 base from V and 2 bases from J, with 11 bases in between. The germline V gene encodes CDR1 SGHNT and CDR2 YENEEA. CDR3 region: CASSLGEAVQETQYF. The CDR3, as DNA: TGTGCCAGCAGCTTAGGGGAGGCGGTTCAAGAGACCCAGTACTTC.

This clone was counted a few times. This chain connects TRBV10-1 to TRBJ1-1; the match to TRBD1 covers 7 bases. Germline V gives CDR1 WNHNN, CDR2 SYGVQD (reference sequence). The CDR3 spans 16 residues. Trimming removed 6 bases from V and 1 base from J; junction bases left unmatched: 11. The CDR3 protein is CASSSRQGLGNTEAFF. DNA of the CDR3: TGCGCCAGCAGCTCCAGACAGGGCTTAGGGAACACTGAAGCTTTCTTT.